A selection of T cell receptor beta chains follows, all from one sample in a study of blood T cell repertoires in COVID-19. TCRdb keeps only in-frame clones here, not all; method: immunoSEQ multiplex PCR. The data show about 73,000 clones, around 81% seen once. The specimen sequenced was peripheral blood. These receptors came from a woman in her 70s with acute or convalescent COVID-19. The CDR3 runs from the conserved cysteine through the conserved F or W. D genes are given only for firm matches.

V gene,D gene,J gene,CDR3 protein
TRBV7-3,-,TRBJ2-7,CASSFGSGNYEQYF
TRBV4-1,-,TRBJ1-5,CASSQEGTGRRQPQHF
TRBV19,TRBD2,TRBJ2-1,CASSRTSNNEQFF
TRBV5-4,TRBD2,TRBJ2-1,CASRERLADNEQFF
TRBV9,TRBD2,TRBJ2-5,CASSVASGVQETQYF
TRBV30,-,TRBJ1-2,CAWSFGGPGVGYTF
TRBV5-4,TRBD2,TRBJ2-3,CASSLVLAGGSDTQYF
TRBV5-1,-,TRBJ2-7,CASSLALAVSYEQYF
TRBV7-9,TRBD2,TRBJ2-7,CASSLSGTTNEQYF
TRBV10-3,-,TRBJ2-3,CAGGGGTDTQYF
TRBV9,-,TRBJ1-1,CASSVGTRLMNTEAFF
TRBV11-2,TRBD2,TRBJ2-5,CASSLSGTSGSRETQYF
TRBV9,TRBD1,TRBJ1-3,CASSHWGQGRGNTIYF
TRBV12-3/TRBV12-4,-,TRBJ1-1,CAIMMQGQTEAFF
TRBV6-5,TRBD1,TRBJ1-3,CASSNPSGQRNTIYF
TRBV24-1,TRBD2,TRBJ2-7,CATSDLGLATASYEQYF